Shown below are 32 T cell receptor beta chains from a single sample sequenced in a study of early T cells in non-severe SARS-CoV-2 infection. From the 5' RACE reads, TCRdb called clonotypes with MiXCR, one entry per CDR3 protein. The data contain tens of thousands of distinct CDR3 sequences, more than 13% of them singletons. Sequences were derived from whole blood, sampled at baseline. These receptor sequences come from an adult who was a healthcare worker with PCR-confirmed SARS-CoV-2 infection or an uninfected control (not recorded which).

This clonotype was seen a handful of times. The gene calls are TRBV12-3 or TRBV12-4 and TRBJ2-7, with TRBD1 identical over 8 bases. CDR3 length: 15 amino acids. V dropped 3 bases and J dropped 4; count of bases not matched to a gene: 8. The DNA of the CDR3 is TGTGCCAGCAGTTTGGCGGCAGGGGGCGCGTACGAGCAGTACTTC. Protein product: CASSLAAGGAYEQYF.

This clonotype occurred a few times. The chain is built from TRBV4-1 and TRBJ2-3; 9 nucleotides align to TRBD2. From germline, CDR1 is MGHRA and CDR2 YSYEKL. V lost 3 bases and J lost 0; bases outside the gene matches: 7. There are 17 residues in the CDR3. The CDR3 loop is CASSHRASGASTDTQYF. The CDR3 coding sequence is TGCGCCAGCAGCCATAGGGCTAGCGGGGCTAGCACAGATACGCAGTATTTT.

This chain links TRBV10-1 with TRBJ2-4; 11 bases align to TRBD2. The J segment lost 5 bases and the V segment lost 3 bases, leaving 6 bases of the junction unmatched. This CDR3 is built from 16 residues. Germline CDR1 is WNHNN and CDR2 is SYGVQD (reference sequence). The CDR3 DNA sequence: TGCGCCAGCAGTGATGCTAGCGGGGGGCGAGAAAACATTCAGTACTTC. Encoded protein: CASSDASGGRENIQYF.

Comments on this clonotype: At one end, the junction sequence differs from germline, possibly due to a read error. The rearrangement links TRBV27 to TRBJ1-2, with D perhaps matching TRBD1 (5 bases). The CDR3 extends over 13 amino acids. Germline V gives CDR1 MNHEY, CDR2 SMNVEV (reference sequence). CDR3 protein: CASSISGTLGYTF. DNA of the CDR3: TGTGCCAGCAGTATATCCGGGACCCTTGGCTACACCTTC.

This clonotype was observed many times. The chain combines TRBV27 with TRBJ1-1; 7 positions agree with TRBD1. Per the germline V gene, CDR1 is MNHEY and CDR2 is SMNVEV (reference sequence). CDR3 length equals 12 residues. Here the CDR3 DNA reads TGTGCAGTCCAGGGGGGGAGCACTGAAGCTTTCTTT. It specifies CAVQGGSTEAFF.

This rearrangement joins TRBV5-1 to TRBJ2-3; TRBD1 aligns across 8 bases. Germline V CDR1 and CDR2: SGHRS, YFSETQ. V dropped 4 bases and J dropped 0; count of bases not matched to a gene: 4. There are 15 residues in the CDR3. The CDR3 DNA reads as TGCGCCAGCAGCCCGGACAGGGCTAGCACAGATACGCAGTATTTT. Amino acid sequence: CASSPDRASTDTQYF.

This clonotype was seen repeatedly, ten times or more. The chain combines TRBV12-3 or TRBV12-4 with TRBJ1-2, with D unclear. The V end lost 4 bases, the J end lost 4 bases, and 13 bases lay between the germline ends. The CDR3 spans 14 residues. The CDR3 spells CASSYLQERYGYTF. The CDR3 DNA follows: TGTGCCAGCAGTTATCTTCAGGAGCGCTATGGCTACACCTTC.

The V gene is TRBV20-1, the J gene TRBJ2-7, with 7 positions matching TRBD1. This CDR3 region has 14 residues. After removal of 5 bases from V and 0 bases from J, the junction contained 7 bases not matched to a gene. The germline V gene has CDR1 DFQATT and CDR2 SNEGSKA (reference sequence). The CDR3 bases are TGCAGTGCTTACGGACAGGAGAACTCCTACGAGCAGTACTTC. It specifies CSAYGQENSYEQYF.

The chain carries TRBV12-3 or TRBV12-4 and TRBJ1-4; maybe TRBD1 (5 bases). The CDR3 sequence is 14 residues long. Trimming removed 7 bases at V and 7 bases at J, with 16 bases between. This chain's CDR3 is CASTSTVEREKLFF. The CDR3 DNA is TGTGCCAGCACTTCGACAGTGGAGCGTGAAAAACTGTTTTTT.

This clonotype was detected only a few times. The chain carries TRBV11-2 and TRBJ1-5, with D hard to call. The ends were cut back, 0 bases at V and 4 bases at J, with 4 bases in the middle. The germline CDR1 and CDR2 sequences are SGHAT and FQNNGV. The CDR3 contains 13 residues. The CDR3 sequence: CASSLERNQPQHF. CDR3 coding DNA: TGTGCCAGCAGCTTAGAGAGGAATCAGCCCCAGCATTTT. Based on the CDR3 plus reference TRBV11-2 and TRBJ1-5, the full variable domain is EAGVAQSPRYKIIEKRQSVAFWCNPISGHATLYWYQQILGQGPKLLIQFQNNGVVDDSQLPKDRFSAERLKGVDSTLKIQPAKLEDSAVYLCASSLERNQPQHFGDGTRLSIL.

This clonotype was seen at least ten times. J is TRBJ2-2 and V is TRBV28, with D hard to call. V lost 7 bases to trimming and J lost 0 bases, with 6 bases between them. Germline loops: CDR1 MDHEN, CDR2 SYDVKM. CDR3 length equals 13 residues. The CDR3: CASMVANTGELFF. The CDR3 DNA is TGTGCCAGCATGGTCGCGAACACCGGGGAGCTGTTTTTT.

This clonotype was seen only a few times. Here the CDR3 DNA reads TGTGCCAGCAGCCAACGACTAGACGAGGAGACCCAGTACTTC. This codes for CASSQRLDEETQYF. The rearrangement joins TRBV3-1 to TRBJ2-5; possibly TRBD2 for D (6 bases). Between the trimmed V and J ends, which lost 2 bases and 5 bases, there was a span of 12 bases. This CDR3 has 14 amino acids. The germline V gene encodes CDR1 LGHDT and CDR2 YNNKEL (reference sequence).

In its sample, this clonotype was seen a few times. The gene calls are TRBV12-3 or TRBV12-4 and TRBJ2-5; 9 nucleotides align to TRBD1. The CDR3 has 14 amino acids. J was trimmed by 4 bases and V by 6 bases; bases with no gene match: 6. DNA of the CDR3: TGTGCCAGCAGGGGTACAGGGGGCGGAGAGACCCAGTACTTC. This gives the protein CASRGTGGGETQYF.

In this sample, this clonotype turned up a few times. The CDR3 region has the DNA TGCAGTGCTAGATATGGGAAGGGACTAGCGGGAGTGGGTGAGCAGTTCTTC. Its translation: CSARYGKGLAGVGEQFF. The chain carries TRBV20-1 and TRBJ2-1, with 14 bases lining up with TRBD2. The germline gives CDR1 DFQATT, CDR2 SNEGSKA (reference sequence). CDR3 length: 17 residues. V shed 2 bases and J 9 bases; nucleotides not matched to a gene: 12.

The chain is built from TRBV12-3 or TRBV12-4 and TRBJ1-1, with 7 bases matching TRBD1. The CDR3 runs 13 residues. V dropped 8 bases and J dropped 4; count of bases not matched to a gene: 7. The CDR3: CASQGGAVTEAFF. In nucleotides, the CDR3 is TGTGCCAGCCAAGGGGGCGCGGTCACTGAAGCTTTCTTT.

The V gene is TRBV28, the J gene TRBJ1-5; D ambiguous. Germline lookup yields CDR1 MDHEN and CDR2 SYDVKM. The CDR3 contains 14 residues. Trimming left V 6 bases short and J 0 bases short, with 9 bases between. CDR3 DNA: TGTGCCAGCAGACGGAGAACTAGCAATCAGCCCCAGCATTTT. This gives the protein CASRRRTSNQPQHF.

This clonotype was observed at least ten times. The chain joins TRBV3-1 to TRBJ1-3, with 11 bases aligning to TRBD1. The CDR3 consists of 17 residues. Germline trimming cut 3 bases from V and 1 base from J; bases unmatched to any gene: 5. CDR1 is LGHDT, CDR2 YNNKEL, per germline (reference sequence). The CDR3 nucleotides are TGTGCCAGCAGCCAGGGGACAGGGGGAAGTTCTGGAAACACCATATATTTT. It encodes CASSQGTGGSSGNTIYF.

The sample holds a few counts of this clonotype. This chain uses TRBV5-1 with TRBJ2-4; 7 bases map to TRBD1. Per germline, CDR1 SGHRS and CDR2 YFSETQ. V was clipped by 1 base and J by 6 bases; unmatched bases: 10. The CDR3 totals 16 residues. CDR3 DNA: TGCGCCAGCAGCTTGCAGACAGGGCACACAGGAAACATTCAGTACTTC. Translated, it gives CASSLQTGHTGNIQYF.

This clonotype was seen a single time. V and J are TRBV6-5 and TRBJ2-7, with 9 bases aligning to TRBD1. V dropped 6 bases and J dropped 0; count of bases not matched to a gene: 6. The CDR3 extends over 15 amino acids. In germline, CDR1 is MNHEY, CDR2 SVGAGI. CDR3 DNA sequence: TGTGCCAGCAGAACAGGACAGGGGATCTCCTACGAGCAGTACTTC. Translation gives CASRTGQGISYEQYF.

The CDR3 reads CASSPGLAGGLEQFF. The CDR3 bases are TGTGCCAGCAGCCCAGGACTAGCGGGAGGGCTGGAGCAGTTCTTC. This rearrangement joins TRBV5-5 to TRBJ2-1; 15 nucleotides align to TRBD2. This CDR3 contains 15 residues. Unmatched junction bases numbered 6, after V lost 4 bases and J lost 10 bases. The germline V gene encodes CDR1 SGHKS and CDR2 YYEKEE (reference sequence).

The chain has TRBV21-1 and TRBJ2-3; TRBD2 reflects the table's D call only, with no check against the DNA. TRBV21-1 constitutes a pseudogene. This CDR3 contains 16 residues. The CDR3 region has the DNA TGTGCCAGCAGCCGGGGACTAGCGGGTAGCACAGATACGCAGTATTTT. Protein sequence: CASSRGLAGSTDTQYF.

The chain combines TRBV6-2 or TRBV6-3 with TRBJ1-5; perhaps TRBD1 as D (6 bases). Germline V gene lookup returns CDR1 MNHEY and CDR2 SVGEGT. The CDR3 has 15 amino acids. Between the trimmed V and J ends, which lost 6 bases and 1 base, there was a span of 13 bases. CDR3 nucleotides: TGTGCCAGCAGACCGACAGGACCGAGCAATCAGCCCCAGCATTTT. Protein sequence: CASRPTGPSNQPQHF.

The chain employs TRBV20-1 and TRBJ2-1, with 8 nucleotides matching TRBD1. Germline V gene lookup returns CDR1 DFQATT and CDR2 SNEGSKA (reference sequence). This CDR3 region has 14 residues. V lost 5 bases, J lost 3 bases, and 6 bases stayed unmatched. The CDR3 spells CSAYRTGGYNEQFF. CDR3 coding DNA: TGCAGTGCTTATAGAACAGGGGGCTACAATGAGCAGTTCTTC.

V is TRBV20-1 and J is TRBJ2-7, with D perhaps matching TRBD2 (5 bases). This CDR3 is 14 amino acids long. Germline CDR1 is DFQATT and CDR2 is SNEGSKA (reference sequence). Trimming cost V 5 bases and J 3 bases, with 17 bases left between them. The CDR3 spells CSAVVPRGYYEQYF. The DNA of the CDR3 is TGCAGTGCTGTCGTTCCCCGGGGTTACTACGAGCAGTACTTC.

The sample holds many counts of this clonotype. The V call is TRBV6-1, the J call TRBJ2-1; a weak D match, TRBD1 (6 bases). The germline V gene has CDR1 MNHNS and CDR2 SASEGT. The CDR3 runs to 16 residues. V lost 5 bases to trimming and J lost 10 bases, with 24 bases between them. CDR3 in DNA: TGTGCCAGCAGTACGGGACATGCCGTCCCACAACGGGAGCAGTTCTTC. Amino acid sequence: CASSTGHAVPQREQFF.

The chain combines TRBV6-1 with TRBJ2-5; weak D call: TRBD2 (5 bases). The V end lost 4 bases, the J end lost 4 bases, and 13 bases lay between the germline ends. Germline lookup yields CDR1 MNHNS and CDR2 SASEGT. CDR3 length: 14 residues. In DNA, the CDR3 is TGTGCCAGCAGTGGCCTAGAGGCGGGAGAGACCCAGTACTTC. It codes for CASSGLEAGETQYF.

The chain uses TRBV12-3 or TRBV12-4 and TRBJ2-3, with a possible D match to TRBD1 (6 bases). There are 14 residues in the CDR3. V lost 2 bases and J lost 4, with 10 bases in between. Here the CDR3 reads CASSLNRAPDTQYF. The CDR3 DNA reads as TGTGCCAGCAGTTTAAACAGGGCCCCAGATACGCAGTATTTT.

The V and J genes are TRBV3-1 and TRBJ2-7, with 7 bases lining up with TRBD1. This CDR3 region has 13 residues. From germline, CDR1 is LGHDT and CDR2 YNNKEL (reference sequence). The V gene end was trimmed by 2 bases and the J gene end by 6 bases; junction bases not matched to a gene: 4. CDR3 in amino acids: CASSQSYRGEQYF. CDR3 nucleotide sequence: TGTGCCAGCAGCCAAAGCTACAGGGGCGAGCAGTACTTC.

This clonotype counts as medium-sized. The chain links TRBV11-2 to TRBJ2-7; D unclear. Germline V lookup: CDR1 SGHAT, CDR2 FQNNGV. V dropped 4 bases and J dropped 6 bases, with 16 bases sitting between them. The length of the CDR3 is 14 residues. In DNA form, the CDR3 reads TGTGCCAGCAGCTCCCAATACCCCAGAAGCGAGCAGTACTTC. Its protein product is CASSSQYPRSEQYF.

This clonotype was observed a handful of times. The rearrangement uses TRBV5-1 and TRBJ2-3; 7 bases are shared with TRBD2. J lost 0 bases, V lost 4 bases, and 14 bases had no gene match. The CDR3 consists of 18 residues. The germline CDR1 and CDR2 sequences are SGHRS and YFSETQ. The CDR3 here is CASSLTEGLAVSTDTQYF. The CDR3 DNA follows: TGCGCCAGCAGCCTAACCGAGGGTCTAGCGGTTAGCACAGATACGCAGTATTTT.

The rearrangement uses TRBV10-1 and TRBJ2-7; TRBD1 agrees at 8 bases. The CDR3 is 15 residues long. Germline values: CDR1 WNHNN, CDR2 SYGVQD (reference sequence). V was pared by 6 bases and J by 5 bases, with 12 bases of the junction left unmatched. CDR3 in amino acids: CASSILRTGFDEQYF. The CDR3 nucleotides read TGCGCCAGCAGCATCCTCCGGACAGGGTTTGACGAGCAGTACTTC.

The chain uses TRBV19 and TRBJ1-5, with D possibly being TRBD1 (5 bases). Trimming stripped 6 bases from V and 0 bases from J, with 9 bases between. This CDR3 has 14 amino acids. Germline values: CDR1 LNHDA, CDR2 SQIVND (reference sequence). The CDR3 loop is CASRTVYSNQPQHF. The CDR3, as DNA: TGTGCCAGTAGGACAGTCTATAGCAATCAGCCCCAGCATTTT.